The 5 T cell receptor beta chains below all came from one sample that was sequenced in a study of blood T cell repertoires in COVID-19. Clones were sequenced by immunoSEQ multiplex PCR, and TCRdb holds only the in-frame ones, with some missing. The table records about 190,000 clones, approximately 84% of them present only once. The sequenced material came from PBMCs or T cells enriched from blood (not recorded which). Receptors originate from a woman in her twenties or thirties who had recovered from COVID-19.

The V call is TRBV5-6, the J call TRBJ2-7; 8 bases line up with TRBD1. The CDR3 loop spans 12 amino acids. V lost 4 bases, J lost 6 bases, and 3 bases stayed unmatched. CDR1 SGHDT and CDR2 YYEEEE come from the germline V gene. CDR3 nucleotides: TGTGCCAGCAGCCAGGGGGCAGGCGAGCAGTACTTC. Encoded protein: CASSQGAGEQYF. Filled out from reference TRBV5-6 and TRBJ2-7, the complete variable domain reads DAGVTQSPTHLIKTRGQQVTLRCSPKSGHDTVSWYQQALGQGPQFIFQYYEEEERQRGNFPDRFSGHQFPNYSSELNVNALLLGDSALYLCASSQGAGEQYFGPGTRLTVT.

On this clone: The sample carries other DNA sequences with the same CDR3. The genes are TRBV5-5 and TRBJ1-1; the D is unclear. Germline CDR1 SGHKS, CDR2 YYEKEE (reference sequence). V was cut by 0 bases and J by 0 bases, with 3 bases left in between. This CDR3 contains 13 residues. CDR3 amino acids: CASSLAVNTEAFF. CDR3 sequence (DNA): TGTGCCAGCAGCTTGGCAGTGAACACTGAAGCTTTCTTT.

The CDR3 DNA is TGTGCCAGCAGCCCTATAAAACGGACAGATACGCAGTATTTT. Its translation: CASSPIKRTDTQYF. The rearrangement joins TRBV7-8 to TRBJ2-3; no clear D. Trimming cost V 5 bases and J 3 bases, with 12 bases left between them. Germline V CDR1 and CDR2: SGHVS, FQNEAQ. CDR3 length: 14 residues.

The gene calls are TRBV2 and TRBJ1-3; D is undetermined. CDR1 and CDR2 from the germline V gene are SNHLY and FYNNEI. CDR3 size: 17 residues. With 4 bases removed from V and 0 bases from J, the gap between germline ends came to 16 bases. The CDR3 DNA reads as TGTGCCAGCAGTGGATCCGTTTTACTGAGCTCTGGAAACACCATATATTTT. Translating it yields CASSGSVLLSSGNTIYF.

The table lists this clone with a count of one. This chain joins TRBV4-1 and TRBJ1-1; D might be TRBD1 (6 bases). Germline assignment: CDR1 MGHRA and CDR2 YSYEKL. The CDR3 is 16 residues long. V dropped 0 bases and J dropped 7 bases, with 18 bases sitting between them. In DNA form, the CDR3 reads TGCGCCAGCAGCCAAGATAGGAACAGGGCGAGGGGTGAAGCTTTCTTT. Translating gives CASSQDRNRARGEAFF.